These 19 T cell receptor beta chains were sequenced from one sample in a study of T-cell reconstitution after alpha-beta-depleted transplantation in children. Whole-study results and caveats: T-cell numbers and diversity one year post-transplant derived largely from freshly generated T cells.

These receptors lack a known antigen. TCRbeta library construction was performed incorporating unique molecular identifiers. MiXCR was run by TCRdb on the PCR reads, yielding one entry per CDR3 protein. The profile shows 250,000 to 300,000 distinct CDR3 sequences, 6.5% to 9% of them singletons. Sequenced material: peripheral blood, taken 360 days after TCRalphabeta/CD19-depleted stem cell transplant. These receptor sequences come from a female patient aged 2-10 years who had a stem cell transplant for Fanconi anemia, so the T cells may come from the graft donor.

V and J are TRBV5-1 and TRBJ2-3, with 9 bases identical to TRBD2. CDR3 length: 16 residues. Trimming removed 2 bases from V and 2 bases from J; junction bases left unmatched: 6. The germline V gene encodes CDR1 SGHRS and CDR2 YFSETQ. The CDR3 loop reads CASSFLAGEPTDTQYF. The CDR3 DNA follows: TGCGCCAGCAGCTTCTTAGCGGGGGAACCCACAGATACGCAGTATTTT.

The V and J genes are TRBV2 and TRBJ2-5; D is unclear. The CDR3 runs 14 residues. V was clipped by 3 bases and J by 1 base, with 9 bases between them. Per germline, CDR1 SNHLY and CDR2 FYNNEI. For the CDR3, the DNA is TGTGCCAGCAGTGACGGGCGGACCCAAGAGACCCAGTACTTC. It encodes CASSDGRTQETQYF.

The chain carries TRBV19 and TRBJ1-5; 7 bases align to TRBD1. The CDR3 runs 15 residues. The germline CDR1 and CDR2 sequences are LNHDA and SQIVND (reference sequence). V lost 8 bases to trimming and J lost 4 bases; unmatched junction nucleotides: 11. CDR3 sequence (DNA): TGTGCCAGTGGGGAACAGGGGACCTGGAATCAGCCCCAGCATTTT. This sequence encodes CASGEQGTWNQPQHF. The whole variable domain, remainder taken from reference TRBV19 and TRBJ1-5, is DGGITQSPKYLFRKEGQNVTLSCEQNLNHDAMYWYRQDPGQGLRLIYYSQIVNDFQKGDIAEGYSVSREKKESFPLTVTSAQKNPTAFYLCASGEQGTWNQPQHFGDGTRLSIL.

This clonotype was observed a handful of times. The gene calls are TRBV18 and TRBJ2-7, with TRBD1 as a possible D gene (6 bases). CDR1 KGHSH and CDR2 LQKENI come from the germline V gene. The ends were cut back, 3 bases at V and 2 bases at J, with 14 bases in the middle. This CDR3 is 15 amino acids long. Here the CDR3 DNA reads TGTGCCAGCTCACCGTCTACGGCAGGGGCCTACGAGCAGTACTTC. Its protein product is CASSPSTAGAYEQYF. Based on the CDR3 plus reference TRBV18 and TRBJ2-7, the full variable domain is NAGVMQNPRHLVRRRGQEARLRCSPMKGHSHVYWYRQLPEEGLKFMVYLQKENIIDESGMPKERFSAEFPKEGPSILRIQQVVRGDSAAYFCASSPSTAGAYEQYFGPGTRLTVT.

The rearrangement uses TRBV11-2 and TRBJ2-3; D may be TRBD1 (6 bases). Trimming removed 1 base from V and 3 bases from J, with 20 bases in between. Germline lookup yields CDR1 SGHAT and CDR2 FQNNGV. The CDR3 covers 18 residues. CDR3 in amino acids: CASSLGDRFGPGTDTQYF. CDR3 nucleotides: TGTGCCAGCAGCTTAGGTGACAGGTTCGGTCCCGGAACAGATACGCAGTATTTT.

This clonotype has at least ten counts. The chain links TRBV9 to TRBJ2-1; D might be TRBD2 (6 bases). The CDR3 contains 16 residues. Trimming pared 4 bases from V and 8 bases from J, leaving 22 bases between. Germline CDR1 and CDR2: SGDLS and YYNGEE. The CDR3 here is CASSTRGTPGGDEQFF. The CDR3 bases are TGTGCCAGCAGCACCCGAGGGACTCCGGGCGGCGATGAGCAGTTCTTC.

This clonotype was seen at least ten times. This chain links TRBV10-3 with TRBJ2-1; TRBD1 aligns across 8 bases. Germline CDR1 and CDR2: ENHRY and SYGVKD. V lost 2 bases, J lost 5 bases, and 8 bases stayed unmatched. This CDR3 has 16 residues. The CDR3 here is CAISERVQGAHNEQFF. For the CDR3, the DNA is TGTGCCATCAGTGAGAGAGTTCAGGGGGCCCACAATGAGCAGTTCTTC.

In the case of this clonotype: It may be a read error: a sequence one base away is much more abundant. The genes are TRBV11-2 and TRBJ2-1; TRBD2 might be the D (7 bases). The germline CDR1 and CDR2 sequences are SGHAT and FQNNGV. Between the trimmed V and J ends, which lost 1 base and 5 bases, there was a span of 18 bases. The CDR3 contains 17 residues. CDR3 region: CASSLVVRGGENNEQFF. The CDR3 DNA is TGTGCCAGCAGCTTAGTAGTTCGAGGGGGGGAAAACAATGAGCAGTTCTTC.

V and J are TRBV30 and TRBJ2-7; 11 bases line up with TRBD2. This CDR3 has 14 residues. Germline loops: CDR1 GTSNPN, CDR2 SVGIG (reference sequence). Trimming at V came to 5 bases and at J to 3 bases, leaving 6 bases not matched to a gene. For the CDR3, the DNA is TGTGCCTGGGGTGGGACTAGCGGATACTACGAGCAGTACTTC. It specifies CAWGGTSGYYEQYF.

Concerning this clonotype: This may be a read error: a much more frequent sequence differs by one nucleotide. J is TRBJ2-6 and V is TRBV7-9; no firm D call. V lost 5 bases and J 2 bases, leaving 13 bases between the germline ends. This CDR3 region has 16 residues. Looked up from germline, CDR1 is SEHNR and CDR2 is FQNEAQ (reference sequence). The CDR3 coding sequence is TGTGCCAGCAGCCCCCCAAAGGCTCCTGGGGCCAACGTCCTGACTTTC. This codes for CASSPPKAPGANVLTF.

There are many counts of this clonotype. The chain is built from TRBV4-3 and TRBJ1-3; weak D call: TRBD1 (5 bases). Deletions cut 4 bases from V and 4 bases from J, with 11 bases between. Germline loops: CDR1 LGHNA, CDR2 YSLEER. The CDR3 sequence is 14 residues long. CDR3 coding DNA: TGCGCCAGCAGCCCTGGGGCGCAAGGAAACACCATATATTTT. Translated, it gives CASSPGAQGNTIYF.

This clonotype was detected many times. The CDR3 reads CASSLVGHNEQFF. The CDR3 region has the DNA TGCGCCAGCAGCTTGGTGGGGCACAATGAGCAGTTCTTC. V gene TRBV5-1 combines with J gene TRBJ2-1; TRBD1 is a possible D gene (5 bases). Trimming shortened V by 0 bases and J by 5 bases, and 6 bases separated the two germline ends. The CDR3 runs 13 residues. CDR1 and CDR2 (germline): SGHRS, YFSETQ. Filled out from reference TRBV5-1 and TRBJ2-1, the complete variable domain reads KAGVTQTPRYLIKTRGQQVTLSCSPISGHRSVSWYQQTPGQGLQFLFEYFSETQRNKGNFPGRFSGRQFSNSRSEMNVSTLELGDSALYLCASSLVGHNEQFFGPGTRLTVL.

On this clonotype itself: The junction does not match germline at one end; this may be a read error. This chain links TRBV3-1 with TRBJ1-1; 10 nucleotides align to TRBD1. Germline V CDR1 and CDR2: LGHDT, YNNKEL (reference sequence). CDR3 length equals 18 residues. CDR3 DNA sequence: TGTACCAGCAGTACGACAGGGGGCCATGGAAGGGGGAACACTGAAGCTTTCTTT. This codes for CTSSTTGGHGRGNTEAFF.

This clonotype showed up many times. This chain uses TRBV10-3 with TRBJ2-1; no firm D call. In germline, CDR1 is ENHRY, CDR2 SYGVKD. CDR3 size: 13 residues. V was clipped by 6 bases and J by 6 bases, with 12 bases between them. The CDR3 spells CAISLSTPNEQFF. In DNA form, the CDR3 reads TGTGCCATCAGCCTTTCTACCCCCAATGAGCAGTTCTTC.

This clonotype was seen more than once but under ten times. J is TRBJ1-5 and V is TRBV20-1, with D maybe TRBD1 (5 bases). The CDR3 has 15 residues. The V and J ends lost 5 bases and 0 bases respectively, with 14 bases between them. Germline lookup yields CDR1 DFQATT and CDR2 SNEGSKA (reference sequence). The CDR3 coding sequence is TGCAGTGCTGCCTCGGGACTTCATAGCAATCAGCCCCAGCATTTT. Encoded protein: CSAASGLHSNQPQHF.

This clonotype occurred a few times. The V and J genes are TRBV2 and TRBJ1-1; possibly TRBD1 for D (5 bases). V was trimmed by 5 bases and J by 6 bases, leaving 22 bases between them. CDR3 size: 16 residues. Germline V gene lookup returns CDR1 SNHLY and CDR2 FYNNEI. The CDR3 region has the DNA TGTGCCAGCAGTCGGGGGACGGGGCGCTGGGTCCCTGAAGCTTTCTTT. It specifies CASSRGTGRWVPEAFF.

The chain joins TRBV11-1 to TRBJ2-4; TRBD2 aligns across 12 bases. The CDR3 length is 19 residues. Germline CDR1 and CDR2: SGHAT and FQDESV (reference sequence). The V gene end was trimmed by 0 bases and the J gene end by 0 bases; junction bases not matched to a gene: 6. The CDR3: CASSLALAGGPLAKNIQYF. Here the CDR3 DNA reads TGTGCCAGCAGCTTAGCTCTAGCGGGGGGGCCGCTAGCCAAAAACATTCAGTACTTC.

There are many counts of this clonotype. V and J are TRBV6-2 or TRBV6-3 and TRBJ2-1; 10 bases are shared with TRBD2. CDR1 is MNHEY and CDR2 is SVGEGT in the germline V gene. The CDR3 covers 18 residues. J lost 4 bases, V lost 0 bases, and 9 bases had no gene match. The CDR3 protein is CASSYSVVTSGNYNEQFF. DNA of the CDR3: TGTGCCAGCAGTTACTCCGTGGTTACTAGCGGGAATTACAATGAGCAGTTCTTC.

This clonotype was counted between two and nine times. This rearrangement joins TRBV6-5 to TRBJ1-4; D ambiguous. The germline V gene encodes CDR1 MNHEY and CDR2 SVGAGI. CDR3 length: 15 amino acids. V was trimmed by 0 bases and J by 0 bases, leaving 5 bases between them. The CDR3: CASSYSRTTNEKLFF. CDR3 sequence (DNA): TGTGCCAGCAGTTACTCGAGAACAACTAATGAAAAACTGTTTTTT.